This TCR beta chain was identified during a study of blood T cell repertoires in COVID-19. Trimming cost V 0 bases and J 0 bases, with 15 bases left between them. This CDR3 has 17 residues. CDR1 MNHEY and CDR2 SMNVEV come from the germline V gene (reference sequence). Profiling relied on immunoSEQ multiplex PCR, and the TCRdb table lists in-frame clones only, not all of them. The sample carries around 250,000 clones, 80% to 90% recorded once. This TCR came from a woman aged 45 to 65 who had recovered from COVID-19. Material for sequencing was PBMCs or T cells enriched from blood (not recorded which). This chain connects TRBV27 to TRBJ2-7, with D uncertain. CDR3 sequence (DNA): TGTGCCAGCAGTTTATCGTCGGAGCCAATCGTCTCCTACGAGCAGTACTTC. Its translation: CASSLSSEPIVSYEQYF.